Following are 8 T cell receptor beta chains from one sample sequenced in a study of blood T cell repertoires in COVID-19. Sequenced by immunoSEQ multiplex PCR; TCRdb stores in-frame clones only, minus some. Of approximately 170,000 clones listed, 84% are singletons. Sequencing was carried out using peripheral blood. Every receptor here comes from a man aged 35-49 years who had recovered from COVID-19.

This clone was found once. The chain links TRBV7-2 to TRBJ1-1, with 8 positions matching TRBD1. Per the germline V gene, CDR1 is SGHTA and CDR2 is FQGNSA. The ends lost 3 bases at V and 5 bases at J; junction bases unmatched: 5. This CDR3 comprises 14 residues. The CDR3 loop is CASSFPRGRTEAFF. The CDR3 nucleotides read TGTGCCAGCAGCTTCCCCAGGGGGCGAACTGAAGCTTTCTTT. Together with reference TRBV7-2 and TRBJ1-1, the CDR3 gives the full variable domain: GAGVSQSPSNKVTEKGKDVELRCDPISGHTALYWYRQSLGQGLEFLIYFQGNSAPDKSGLPSDRFSAERTGGSVSTLTIQRTQQEDSAVYLCASSFPRGRTEAFFGQGTRLTVV.

The rearrangement uses TRBV19 and TRBJ1-5, with D possibly TRBD1 on 5 matching bases. Germline values: CDR1 LNHDA, CDR2 SQIVND (reference sequence). The CDR3 contains 15 residues. Trimming took 4 bases from V and 7 from J, leaving 17 bases between them. The CDR3 region is CASSRGRVGGQPQHF. In DNA form, the CDR3 reads TGTGCCAGTAGTAGGGGCAGGGTCGGGGGACAGCCCCAGCATTTT. Supplemented by reference TRBV19 and TRBJ1-5, the full variable domain reads DGGITQSPKYLFRKEGQNVTLSCEQNLNHDAMYWYRQDPGQGLRLIYYSQIVNDFQKGDIAEGYSVSREKKESFPLTVTSAQKNPTAFYLCASSRGRVGGQPQHFGDGTRLSIL.

J is TRBJ1-2 and V is TRBV5-1; 11 bases fit TRBD1. Germline V gives CDR1 SGHRS, CDR2 YFSETQ. V dropped 4 bases and J dropped 6; count of bases not matched to a gene: 5. There are 14 residues in the CDR3. The CDR3 nucleotides are TGCGCCAGCAGCAAAGGACAGGGGGCGCATGGCTACACCTTC. As protein: CASSKGQGAHGYTF.

The chain recombines TRBV29-1 with TRBJ1-2; tentative D call: TRBD1 (6 bases). The CDR3 has 13 amino acids. Trimming removed 4 bases from V and 8 bases from J, with 17 bases in between. Looked up from germline, CDR1 is SQVTM and CDR2 is ANQGSEA. In nucleotides, the CDR3 is TGCAGCGTTGTAAAACAGGGAGCTTGGGGCTACACCTTC. Its protein is CSVVKQGAWGYTF. The whole variable domain, filled in from reference TRBV29-1 and TRBJ1-2, reads SAVISQKPSRDICQRGTSLTIQCQVDSQVTMMFWYRQQPGQSLTLIATANQGSEATYESGFVIDKFPISRPNLTFSTLTVSNMSPEDSSIYLCSVVKQGAWGYTFGSGTRLTVV.

The chain recombines TRBV30 with TRBJ2-2; tentative D call: TRBD2 (6 bases). The CDR3 is 14 residues long. V was cut by 0 bases and J by 5 bases, with 10 bases left in between. Germline CDR1 reads GTSNPN; CDR2 reads SVGIG (reference sequence). DNA of the CDR3: TGTGCCTGGAGTGTTGTAGCGGATACCGGGGAGCTGTTTTTT. Amino acid sequence: CAWSVVADTGELFF. Together with reference TRBV30 and TRBJ2-2, the CDR3 gives the full variable domain: SQTIHQWPATLVQPVGSPLSLECTVEGTSNPNLYWYRQAAGRGLQLLFYSVGIGQISSEVPQNLSASRPQDRQFILSSKKLLLSDSGFYLCAWSVVADTGELFFGEGSRLTVL.

This clone showed up just once. The chain uses TRBV11-1 and TRBJ1-4; perhaps TRBD1 as D (6 bases). The CDR3 contains 14 residues. Germline CDR1 is SGHAT and CDR2 is FQDESV (reference sequence). Trimming took 4 bases from V and 5 from J, leaving 11 bases between them. In nucleotides, the CDR3 is TGTGCCAGCAGCTCAAGGACAGAAAATGAAAAACTGTTTTTT. Amino acid sequence: CASSSRTENEKLFF.

This clone was observed a handful of times. The chain is built from TRBV6-1 and TRBJ2-7; 8 positions match TRBD2. The CDR3 is made up of 15 amino acids. V shed 3 bases, J shed 7 bases, and the junction held 11 bases outside the gene matches. The germline CDR1 and CDR2 sequences are MNHNS and SASEGT. DNA of the CDR3: TGTGCCAGCAGTGACCTTAGGGCGGGAGGTGATGAGCAGTACTTC. It specifies CASSDLRAGGDEQYF.

The chain is built from TRBV3-1 (or the pseudogene TRBV3-2) and TRBJ1-6; 7 bases match TRBD1. CDR3 length: 16 residues. Looked up from germline, CDR1 is LGHDT and CDR2 is YNNKEL (reference sequence). Trimming removed 3 bases from V and 8 bases from J; junction bases left unmatched: 10. CDR3 DNA: TGTGCCAGCAGCCACTCGGACAGGAATCTTTATTCACCCCTCCACTTT. The encoded protein is CASSHSDRNLYSPLHF.